This T cell receptor beta chain comes out of a study of quantifying T cell responses using KT2 cells. Study-level background: Reverse transcription used primers in the TCR alpha and beta constant regions. The T4 ligation step was estimated to exceed 8.5% efficiency under optimum conditions. General study findings and limits: KT2 clone alpha and beta sequence counts scaled linearly with input KT2 cell number.

The sample is PBMC spiked with counted cells of clone KT2. This clonotype was detected a few times. Its antigen remains unknown. The CDR3 totals 20 residues. J was trimmed by 2 bases and V by 3 bases; bases with no gene match: 19. The cDNA 3' end received a ligated oligonucleotide with a UMI. The first PCR ran roughly 4 cycles with an equimolar RC1.1 and RC1.2 beta primer mix. TCR alpha and beta chains were handled separately starting at the second PCR. TCRdb itself ran the UMI-ligation and nested PCR reads through MiXCR, one entry per CDR3 protein. The sample holds 52,000 or so distinct CDR3 sequences, over 9% seen once.

The TCR was taken from a human donor. The rearrangement joins TRBV12-3 or TRBV12-4 to TRBJ2-3; 8 nucleotides match TRBD1. Sample: PBMCs spiked with cells of the T cell clone KT2. This CDR3 is CASSFPRTGLLPVNTDTQYF. For the CDR3, the DNA is TGTGCCAGCAGTTTTCCGCGGACAGGGCTTTTACCCGTCAACACAGATACGCAGTATTTT.